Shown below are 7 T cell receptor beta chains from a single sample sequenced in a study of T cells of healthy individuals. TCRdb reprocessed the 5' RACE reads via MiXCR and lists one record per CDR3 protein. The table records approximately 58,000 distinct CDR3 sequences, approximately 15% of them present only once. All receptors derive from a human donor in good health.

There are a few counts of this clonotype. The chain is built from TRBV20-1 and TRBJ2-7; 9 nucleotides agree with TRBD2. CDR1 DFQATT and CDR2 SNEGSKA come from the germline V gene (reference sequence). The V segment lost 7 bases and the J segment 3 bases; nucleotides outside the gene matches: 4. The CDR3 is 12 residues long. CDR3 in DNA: TGCAGTGTTGGACTAGCGCACTACGAGCAGTACTTC. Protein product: CSVGLAHYEQYF.

The CDR3 is CASSVGRVESSPLHF. In DNA form, the CDR3 reads TGTGCCAGCAGCGTTGGGAGGGTAGAGAGTTCACCCCTCCACTTT. The chain is built from TRBV9 and TRBJ1-6; D is uncertain. The CDR3 consists of 15 residues. The germline gives CDR1 SGDLS, CDR2 YYNGEE. V was shortened by 2 bases and J by 9 bases, with 15 bases between the two germline ends.

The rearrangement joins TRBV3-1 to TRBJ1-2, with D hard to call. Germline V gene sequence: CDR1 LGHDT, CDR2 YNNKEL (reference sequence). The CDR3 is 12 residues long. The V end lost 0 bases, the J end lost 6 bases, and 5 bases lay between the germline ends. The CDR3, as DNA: TGTGCCAGCAGCCAAGAAGGGAATGGCTACACCTTC. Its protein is CASSQEGNGYTF.

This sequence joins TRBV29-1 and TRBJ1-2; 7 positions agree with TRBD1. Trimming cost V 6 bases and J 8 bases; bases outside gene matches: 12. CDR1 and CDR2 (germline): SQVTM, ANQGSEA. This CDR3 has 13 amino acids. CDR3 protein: CSVGGTENWGYTF. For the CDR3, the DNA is TGCAGCGTGGGGGGGACAGAGAATTGGGGCTACACCTTC.

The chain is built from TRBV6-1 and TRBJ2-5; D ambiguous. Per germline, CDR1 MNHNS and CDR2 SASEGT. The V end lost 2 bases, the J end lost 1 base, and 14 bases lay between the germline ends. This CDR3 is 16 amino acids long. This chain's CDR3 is CASSEPRYAVQETQYF. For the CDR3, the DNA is TGTGCCAGCAGTGAACCCCGGTATGCTGTCCAAGAGACCCAGTACTTC.

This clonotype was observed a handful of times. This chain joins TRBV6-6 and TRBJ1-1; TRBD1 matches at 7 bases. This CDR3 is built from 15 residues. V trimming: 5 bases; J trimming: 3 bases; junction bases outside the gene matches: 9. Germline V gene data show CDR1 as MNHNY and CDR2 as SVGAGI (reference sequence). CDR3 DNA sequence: TGTGCCAGCAGTATCCGCCAGGGGGGGTACACTGAAGCTTTCTTT. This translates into CASSIRQGGYTEAFF.

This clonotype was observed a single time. The CDR3 spells CASSLVSLNTEAFF. CDR3 sequence (DNA): TGTGCCAGCAGCTTGGTATCTCTAAACACTGAAGCTTTCTTT. V and J are TRBV7-2 and TRBJ1-1; no clear D gene. This CDR3 is 14 amino acids long. Germline lookup yields CDR1 SGHTA and CDR2 FQGNSA. V lost 3 bases, J lost 2 bases, and 10 bases lay in between.